The table lists the clone carrying this T cell receptor beta chain with a few counts. Its matching antigen is unknown. The data were obtained in a study of OX40 agonist ivuxolimab in advanced cancers. For the study at large: Those enrolled were approximately 83% male, with a mean age of approximately 60 years and ages from roughly 20 to 85.

The CDR3 length is 13 residues. CDR1 is GTSNPN and CDR2 is SVGIG in the germline V gene (reference sequence). With 2 bases removed from V and 0 bases from J, the gap between germline ends came to 7 bases. General study points: Those patients achieving a partial response at 0.1-3.0 mg/kg showed among the lowest clonal expansion.

This table comes from immunoSEQ multiplex PCR, and its TCRdb copy is limited to in-frame clones, with some not included. The table has 70,000 to 90,000 clones, roughly 89% seen once. The sequence derives from an adult with an advanced solid tumor such as melanoma, head and neck, liver or kidney cancer. This chain connects TRBV30 to TRBJ1-1, with unresolved D. The sequenced sample was CD4+ or CD8+ T cells sorted from blood, obtained in a trial of the OX40 agonist ivuxolimab. CDR3 nucleotides: TGTGCCTGGAGTCCGAATATGAACACTGAAGCTTTCTTT. It specifies CAWSPNMNTEAFF.